The next 25 T cell receptor beta chains were all read from a single sample in a study of tumor-infiltrating lymphocytes in primary liver carcinoma. With a constant-region primer, TCR beta cDNA was made from 450 to 550 ng of total RNA. Modified slightly, ARM-PCR produced TCR beta libraries over three nested multiplex PCR rounds. TRBV1-TRBV30 forward and Cbeta reverse primers drove the first two approximately 10-cycle rounds. TCRdb ran MiXCR on the multiplex PCR reads and lists one entry per CDR3 protein. The sample shows fewer than 350,000 distinct CDR3 sequences, approximately 60% of them seen only once. Out of unsorted whole blood came the blood RNA, and germline DNA was extracted as well. The sample consisted of peripheral blood. Receptor source: a man aged 40-49 years with primary liver carcinoma and hepatitis B virus infection.

Remarks on this clonotype: A much larger clone is a single base away; this may be a read error. The V call is TRBV12-3 or TRBV12-4, the J call TRBJ2-7; D remains unclear. The CDR3 sequence is 14 residues long. V lost 0 bases, J lost 6 bases, and 12 bases lay in between. DNA of the CDR3: TGTGCCAGCAGTTTAGCGGGGTCTGGGATCGAGCAGTACTTC. Translation: CASSLAGSGIEQYF.

Comments on this clonotype: This clone may be a read error of a much larger clone one base away. V usage is TRBV6-5 and J usage is TRBJ2-1; no clear D. V shed 2 bases and J shed 6 bases, with 14 bases lying between them. The CDR3 runs to 15 residues. CDR1 is MNHEY, CDR2 SVGAGI, per germline. The CDR3 coding sequence is TGTGCCAGCAGTTACGATTGGGCAGATATCAATGAGCAGTTCTTC. This translates into CASSYDWADINEQFF.

The table lists this clonotype with a few counts. The gene calls are TRBV10-1 and TRBJ2-2; TRBD1 might be the D (6 bases). The CDR3 has 14 amino acids. The germline CDR1 and CDR2 sequences are WNHNN and SYGVQD (reference sequence). The V end was cut by 5 bases, the J end by 7 bases, with 14 bases between. CDR3 region: CASSRTAPGGELFF. The CDR3 DNA is TGCGCCAGCAGTAGGACAGCCCCGGGCGGGGAGCTGTTTTTT.

As to this clonotype: Lacking the conserved final phenylalanine or tryptophan, this CDR3 likely reflects a read error. The J gene is TRBJ2-7, the V gene TRBV5-1, with TRBD2 identical over 11 bases. The V gene end was trimmed by 1 base and the J gene end by 6 bases; junction bases not matched to a gene: 3. Germline V gene lookup returns CDR1 SGHRS and CDR2 YFSETQ. This CDR3 is 14 amino acids long. This CDR3 is CASSLTSGRFEQYL. For the CDR3, the DNA is TGCGCCAGCAGCTTGACTAGCGGGAGATTCGAGCAGTACTTA.

This clonotype was seen a few times. A much bigger clone sits one base away, suggesting this may be a read error. The CDR3 DNA follows: TGCAGCGTTGGGGCAGGGGGCCCGAACACTGAAGCTTTCTTT. This gives the protein CSVGAGGPNTEAFF. The chain employs TRBV29-1 and TRBJ1-1; 8 bases fit TRBD1. J gave up 1 base and V 4 bases, and 5 bases lay outside the gene matches. The CDR3 extends over 14 amino acids. The germline V gene encodes CDR1 SQVTM and CDR2 ANQGSEA.

A remark on this clonotype: A junction end diverges from the germline sequence, so it may reflect a read error. V usage is TRBV7-9 and J usage is TRBJ2-1; 11 bases are a match to TRBD2. This CDR3 contains 18 residues. Germline CDR1 is SEHNR and CDR2 is FQNEAQ (reference sequence). CDR3 sequence reads: CASSPRASGRSSHNEQFF. The CDR3 nucleotides are TGTGCCAGCAGTCCTCGGGCTAGCGGGAGGAGCTCCCACAATGAGCAGTTCTTC.

Concerning this clonotype: This may come from a read error, since a much larger clone is one base off. The CDR3 sequence: CANRSGPRRGYTF. The CDR3 bases are TGTGCCAACAGATCCGGACCCCGGAGAGGCTACACCTTC. The rearrangement links TRBV6-5 to TRBJ1-2; D is ambiguous. This CDR3 spans 13 amino acids. The germline V gene has CDR1 MNHEY and CDR2 SVGAGI. Trimming pared 10 bases from V and 8 bases from J, leaving 20 bases between.

This clonotype was counted only a few times. The chain couples TRBV7-9 to TRBJ2-5; 8 bases match TRBD2. With 5 bases clipped from V and 1 base from J, the junction kept 3 bases outside the gene matches. Germline assignment: CDR1 SEHNR and CDR2 FQNEAQ (reference sequence). This CDR3 comprises 14 residues. CDR3 loop: CASSPTSGQETQYF. As DNA, the CDR3 is TGTGCCAGCAGCCCAACTAGCGGCCAAGAGACCCAGTACTTC.

Comment on this clonotype: Just one base apart from a much larger clone, this may be a read error. The gene calls are TRBV4-3 and TRBJ1-2, with D unresolved. The V gene's germline CDR1 is LGHNA and CDR2 YSLEER. This CDR3 comprises 15 residues. The chain's CDR3 is CASNQDYRARYGYTF. CDR3 DNA sequence: TGCGCCAGCAACCAAGATTATAGAGCACGCTATGGCTACACCTTC.

This clonotype was detected ten times or more. The rearrangement joins TRBV6-5 to TRBJ2-7; the match to TRBD2 covers 14 bases. Germline CDR1 and CDR2: MNHEY and SVGAGI. V dropped 2 bases and J dropped 5; count of bases not matched to a gene: 5. This CDR3 is built from 16 residues. DNA for the CDR3: TGTGCCAGCAGTTACCCGGGACTAGCGGGAGCCCACGAGCAGTACTTC. The encoded protein is CASSYPGLAGAHEQYF.

As to this clonotype: This clone may be a read error of a much larger clone one base away. The chain links TRBV11-2 to TRBJ1-3; D remains ambiguous. Germline-derived CDR1 and CDR2 are SGHAT and FQNNGV. The CDR3 is 14 amino acids. The CDR3 is CASSSAGSGDTIYF. For the CDR3, the DNA is TGTGCCAGCAGCTCAGCGGGGTCTGGAGACACCATATATTTT.

This clonotype occurred a few times. Given a much more abundant clone one base away, this may be a read error. V usage is TRBV6-1 and J usage is TRBJ2-1; 8 nucleotides align to TRBD1. This CDR3 is 15 amino acids long. The germline gives CDR1 MNHNS, CDR2 SASEGT. This CDR3 reads CTSSATGGSYNEQFF. CDR3 coding DNA: TGTACCAGCAGTGCAACAGGGGGCTCCTACAATGAGCAGTTCTTC.

This clonotype was detected ten times or more. The chain recombines TRBV29-1 with TRBJ1-1; D is unresolved. Germline lookup yields CDR1 SQVTM and CDR2 ANQGSEA. The CDR3 length is 15 residues. V was shortened by 4 bases and J by 0 bases, with 15 bases between the two germline ends. The CDR3 region has the DNA TGCAGCGTTGGAATTTCAGGTTTCATGAACACTGAAGCTTTCTTT. It encodes CSVGISGFMNTEAFF.

This chain uses TRBV28 with TRBJ2-7; possible D gene TRBD2, 6 bases. The ends were cut back, 10 bases at V and 0 bases at J, with 28 bases in the middle. Per germline, CDR1 MDHEN and CDR2 SYDVKM. The CDR3 runs 18 residues. CDR3 DNA sequence: TGTGCCACCAGGCCCCACACGCGAAACCGGGACTCCTCCTACGAGCAGTACTTC. Its protein is CATRPHTRNRDSSYEQYF.

This sequence joins TRBV29-1 and TRBJ1-2, with D maybe TRBD1 (5 bases). The germline gives CDR1 SQVTM, CDR2 ANQGSEA. This CDR3 is built from 15 residues. As DNA, the CDR3 is TGCAACGTCCCCAGCGGGGCAGGAAGGCTCTCTGGCTACACCTTC. Amino acid sequence: CNVPSGAGRLSGYTF.

For this clonotype: Possible read error: a much larger clone is one base away. The chain links TRBV6-5 to TRBJ1-2; D call uncertain. The CDR3 is 14 residues long. The V gene's germline CDR1 is MNHEY and CDR2 SVGAGI. Trimming took 6 bases from V and 1 from J, leaving 12 bases between them. CDR3 bases: TGTGCCAGCAGACTCAACGGGAATAACTATGGCTACACCTTC. This sequence encodes CASRLNGNNYGYTF.

A word on this clonotype: A read error may be the cause here, since a much bigger clone is one base away. The chain employs TRBV6-2 or TRBV6-3 and TRBJ2-5; D is possibly TRBD1 (5 bases). The CDR3 is 14 residues long. Trimming cost V 6 bases and J 4 bases, with 15 bases left between them. Germline V gene sequence: CDR1 MNHEY, CDR2 SVGEGT. The chain's CDR3 is CASRGQTYRETQYF. The CDR3 DNA reads as TGTGCCAGCAGGGGGCAGACGTACCGAGAGACCCAGTACTTC.

In regard to this clonotype: At one end the junction does not follow the germline gene, possibly because of a read error. The chain has TRBV10-2 and TRBJ1-1; 7 bases fit TRBD1. CDR3 length: 14 residues. Germline CDR1 WSHSY, CDR2 SAAADI. The CDR3 is CAAHPGQLNTEASF. CDR3 coding DNA: TGCGCCGCCCACCCGGGACAGCTAAACACTGAAGCTTCCTTT.

The V and J genes are TRBV7-3 and TRBJ2-1; D is possibly TRBD2 (5 bases). CDR3 size: 14 residues. V lost 8 bases to trimming and J lost 2 bases, with 13 bases between them. The V gene's germline CDR1 is SGHTA and CDR2 FQGTGA. CDR3 bases: TGTGCCAGCTCCATGGACGGGACCTACAATGAGCAGTTCTTC. Its protein is CASSMDGTYNEQFF.

Regarding this clonotype: An end of the junction differs from the germline gene, which may be a read error. The chain joins TRBV11-2 to TRBJ2-7; TRBD1 aligns across 7 bases. The CDR3 length is 17 residues. CDR1 is SGHAT and CDR2 is FQNNGV in the germline V gene. The CDR3 DNA is TGTACCAGCAGCATCACCAGGGGGAAAAGGAGTTCCTACGAGCAGTACTTC. This gives the protein CTSSITRGKRSSYEQYF. Full variable domain (remainder filled in from reference TRBV11-2 and TRBJ2-7): EAGVAQSPRYKIIEKRQSVAFWCNPISGHATLYWYQQILGQGPKLLIQFQNNGVVDDSQLPKDRFSAERLKGVDSTLKIQPAKLEDSAVYLCTSSITRGKRSSYEQYFGPGTRLTVT.

The gene calls are TRBV7-9 and TRBJ2-7, with 8 bases that match TRBD1. Per germline, CDR1 SEHNR and CDR2 FQNEAQ (reference sequence). The CDR3 covers 12 residues. Trimming at V came to 3 bases and at J to 11 bases, leaving 6 bases not matched to a gene. CDR3: CASSFGGDRKYF. CDR3 nucleotide sequence: TGTGCCAGCAGCTTCGGAGGGGACAGGAAGTACTTC.

Points on this clonotype: A read error may be the cause here, since a much bigger clone is one base away. V usage is TRBV6-1 and J usage is TRBJ2-2; possibly TRBD1 or TRBD2 for D (5 bases each). Looked up from germline, CDR1 is MNHNS and CDR2 is SASEGT. This CDR3 is 15 amino acids long. The CDR3 region has the DNA TGTGCCAGCGGTGAAGTGAGATCAGGGAGCGGGGAGCTGTTTTTT. Translating gives CASGEVRSGSGELFF.

On this clonotype itself: Being one base from a much bigger clone, this may be a read error. The chain carries TRBV6-1 and TRBJ2-7; maybe TRBD1 (6 bases). The CDR3 runs to 13 residues. From germline, CDR1 is MNHNS and CDR2 SASEGT. The chain's CDR3 is CTSRSRGSYEQYF. The CDR3 DNA reads as TGTACCAGCAGGAGCAGGGGCTCCTACGAGCAGTACTTC.

Relative to its sample, this clonotype is medium-sized. The chain employs TRBV11-3 and TRBJ2-3; 9 nucleotides line up with TRBD1. Germline V lookup: CDR1 SGHNT, CDR2 YENEEA. The V segment lost 5 bases and the J segment 1 base; nucleotides outside the gene matches: 4. The CDR3 covers 15 residues. The CDR3 DNA sequence: TGTGCCAGCAGCCCGGGACAGGGAGGCACAGATACGCAGTATTTT. Translated, it gives CASSPGQGGTDTQYF.

The chain couples TRBV29-1 to TRBJ2-4; no firm D call. In germline, CDR1 is SQVTM, CDR2 ANQGSEA. The CDR3 sequence is 13 residues long. The CDR3 sequence is CGLGADPKNIQYF. CDR3 sequence (DNA): TGCGGCCTTGGTGCTGACCCAAAAAACATTCAGTACTTC.